This record looks at one T cell receptor beta chain sequence and its context. The antigen is undetermined. V was pared by 0 bases and J by 9 bases, with 15 bases between. The germline V gene has CDR1 GTSNPN and CDR2 SVGIG (reference sequence). The CDR3 sequence is 14 residues long. This record comes from a study of cytomegalovirus exposure and HLA in healthy donors. Study-wide results and limits: The CMV antigen specificity of a few CMV-associated chains was confirmed through in vitro analysis.

The assay was immunoSEQ multiplex PCR, and TCRdb's table has in-frame clones only and misses some. This repertoire shows over 250,000 clones, approximately 90% found once; its top ten account for approximately 1.1%. This rearrangement joins TRBV30 to TRBJ1-3; no clear D. The TCR comes from a woman aged 30 to 39 in good health and CMV-seropositive. Sample: PBMCs. The CDR3 nucleotides read TGTGCCTGGAGTGTACGAACGGTTCGGGCCACCATATATTTT. Translating it yields CAWSVRTVRATIYF.